This T cell receptor (beta chain) was sequenced in a study of blood T cells in healthy people across ages. On this clonotype: What it binds is unknown.

The length of the CDR3 is 13 residues. V was clipped by 8 bases and J by 1 base, with 10 bases between them. The germline V gene has CDR1 SNHLY and CDR2 FYNNEI. The study, taken as a whole, reports: The long-lived group displayed more naive CD4+ cells, plus higher diversity, than the aged donors did.

Together with a sample-barcoded 5' primer, a J-beta primer mix was included in a second PCR lasting about 7 to 11 cycles. TCRdb used MiXCR to reprocess the 5' RACE reads, holding one entry per CDR3 protein. This table holds about 640,000 distinct CDR3 sequences, roughly 50% found once. The chain carries TRBV2 and TRBJ2-3; D gene unclear. Sequencing was performed on blood. The TCR originated in a man in his 60s in good health. CDR3 coding DNA: TGTGCCAGCGGCCTGACTGGCACAGATACGCAGTATTTT. Translating gives CASGLTGTDTQYF.